These 32 T cell receptor beta chains share one sample of origin, sequenced in a study of regulatory T cells in long-lasting Graves disease. Sample time point: newly diagnosed GD, antithyroid drugs for less than 3 months. RNA isolated from PBMCs was used to make the TCR library. To make TCR beta libraries, researchers used iRepertoire HTBI primers and Arm-PCR of CDR3 regions. TCRdb reprocessed the multiplex PCR reads with MiXCR, giving one entry per CDR3 protein. The repertoire has about 500,000 distinct CDR3 sequences, around 13% of them found once; the top ten carry over 7%. The data were also submitted as part of a second study, on T cells in Graves' hyperthyroidism and ophthalmopathy.

The sample was peripheral blood mononuclear cells (PBMCs), taken at new diagnosis, from a patient treated with antithyroid drugs. The receptors come from a woman in her twenties or thirties with Graves disease.

This clonotype came up many times. This chain connects TRBV28 to TRBJ2-3; 8 bases are a match to TRBD2. CDR3 length equals 16 residues. V lost 1 base to trimming and J lost 4 bases; unmatched junction nucleotides: 7. From germline, CDR1 is MDHEN and CDR2 SYDVKM. CDR3 sequence reads: CASSLSIGRAADTQYF. The CDR3 DNA follows: TGTGCCAGCAGTTTATCGATCGGGAGGGCCGCAGATACGCAGTATTTT.

This clonotype was found many times. The chain recombines TRBV2 with TRBJ2-1; possibly TRBD2 for D (6 bases). Looked up from germline, CDR1 is SNHLY and CDR2 is FYNNEI. Trimming took 4 bases from V and 11 from J, leaving 15 bases between them. This CDR3 is 13 amino acids long. As DNA, the CDR3 is TGTGCCAGCAGTGGGTCTCCGGGGGAAAAGCAGTTCTTC. Residues: CASSGSPGEKQFF.

This clonotype has a count of ten or more. The chain has TRBV6-2 or TRBV6-3 and TRBJ1-5; 7 bases match TRBD1. The CDR3 covers 15 residues. The V gene end was trimmed by 5 bases and the J gene end by 1 base; junction bases not matched to a gene: 5. CDR1 and CDR2 from the germline V gene are MNHEY and SVGEGT. The CDR3 reads CASSKTGESNQPQHF. In DNA, the CDR3 is TGTGCCAGCAGTAAAACAGGGGAAAGCAATCAGCCCCAGCATTTT.

This clonotype has only a few counts. V usage is TRBV10-1 and J usage is TRBJ1-4; 7 bases line up with TRBD1. CDR1 is WNHNN, CDR2 SYGVQD, per germline (reference sequence). The junction had 10 bases not matched to a gene; V was cut back by 6 bases and J by 0 bases. The CDR3 contains 17 residues. CDR3 residues: CASRMRGRGPTNEKLFF. The DNA for the CDR3 is TGCGCCAGCAGGATGAGAGGAAGGGGGCCAACTAATGAAAAACTGTTTTTT.

This clonotype was seen a handful of times. The rearrangement uses TRBV7-3 and TRBJ2-2; tentatively, D is TRBD1 or TRBD2 (5 bases each). The V gene's germline CDR1 is SGHTA and CDR2 FQGTGA. The CDR3 spans 17 residues. V gave up 1 base and J gave up 0 bases, with 12 bases separating them. CDR3 amino acids: CASSLSTGGTNTGELFF. The DNA for the CDR3 is TGTGCCAGCAGCTTAAGCACAGGAGGAACGAACACCGGGGAGCTGTTTTTT.

This clonotype came up many times. The chain links TRBV19 to TRBJ2-7, with D unresolved. This CDR3 comprises 13 residues. Trimming shortened V by 3 bases and J by 3 bases, and 9 bases separated the two germline ends. The germline gives CDR1 LNHDA, CDR2 SQIVND (reference sequence). This CDR3 reads CASSMGGNYEQYF. In DNA, the CDR3 is TGTGCCAGTAGTATGGGCGGCAACTACGAGCAGTACTTC. The whole variable domain, filled in from reference TRBV19 and TRBJ2-7, reads DGGITQSPKYLFRKEGQNVTLSCEQNLNHDAMYWYRQDPGQGLRLIYYSQIVNDFQKGDIAEGYSVSREKKESFPLTVTSAQKNPTAFYLCASSMGGNYEQYFGPGTRLTVT.

This chain uses TRBV20-1 with TRBJ2-7, with D perhaps TRBD2 (6 bases). Trimming removed 0 bases from V and 3 bases from J, with 15 bases in between. The CDR3 is 15 amino acids. The germline V gene encodes CDR1 DFQATT and CDR2 SNEGSKA (reference sequence). The CDR3 sequence is CSARDGGKYNYEQYF. In DNA, the CDR3 is TGCAGTGCTAGAGATGGGGGGAAATATAACTACGAGCAGTACTTC.

This clonotype was observed at least ten times. CDR3 bases: TGTGCCAGCAGCCATCAGTACACTGAAGCTTTCTTT. This encodes CASSHQYTEAFF. V is TRBV3-1 and J is TRBJ1-1; D remains ambiguous. Trimming took 3 bases from V and 3 from J, leaving 5 bases between them. The germline V gene encodes CDR1 LGHDT and CDR2 YNNKEL (reference sequence). This CDR3 is 12 amino acids long.

The V call is TRBV10-3, the J call TRBJ2-7, with 9 bases matching TRBD1. Trimming removed 5 bases from V and 1 base from J; junction bases left unmatched: 6. Germline assignment: CDR1 ENHRY and CDR2 SYGVKD. The CDR3 sequence is 15 residues long. CDR3: CAISKQGAGSYEQYF. The CDR3 DNA sequence: TGTGCCATCAGTAAACAGGGGGCTGGTTCCTACGAGCAGTACTTC.

This clonotype has a count of ten or more. As DNA, the CDR3 is TGTGCCAGCAGTTACTCGGCAGGGACCGAGACCCAGTACTTC. Its translation is CASSYSAGTETQYF. This sequence joins TRBV6-6 and TRBJ2-5, with D perhaps matching TRBD1 or TRBD2 (5 bases each). The CDR3 runs 14 residues. Germline V lookup: CDR1 MNHNY, CDR2 SVGAGI (reference sequence). Between the trimmed V and J ends, which lost 0 bases and 5 bases, there was a span of 10 bases.

This sequence joins TRBV5-5 and TRBJ1-5; no clear D gene. Trimming stripped 4 bases from V and 0 bases from J, with 17 bases between. The CDR3 length is 17 residues. Looked up from germline, CDR1 is SGHKS and CDR2 is YYEKEE (reference sequence). In nucleotides, the CDR3 is TGTGCCAGCAGCCGAGGTGGGAGCAAGTATAGCAATCAGCCCCAGCATTTT. Translated, it gives CASSRGGSKYSNQPQHF.

This clonotype was recorded a few times. This sequence joins TRBV4-2 and TRBJ2-7, with TRBD2 matching over 13 bases. V trimming: 6 bases; J trimming: 4 bases; junction bases outside the gene matches: 15. This CDR3 spans 18 amino acids. Germline-derived CDR1 and CDR2 are LGHNA and YNFKEQ. CDR3 in amino acids: CASSTAGLAGPEEYEQYF. The CDR3 nucleotides read TGTGCCAGCAGTACCGCGGGACTAGCGGGGCCAGAGGAGTACGAGCAGTACTTC.

This clonotype was recorded many times. V gene TRBV12-3 or TRBV12-4 combines with J gene TRBJ2-5; tentatively, D is TRBD1 or TRBD2 (5 bases each). The length of the CDR3 is 14 residues. Deletions cut 6 bases from V and 5 bases from J, with 16 bases between. The CDR3 reads CASSRDLRTETQYF. CDR3 nucleotides: TGTGCCAGCAGCCGGGACCTTCGAACGGAGACCCAGTACTTC.

V usage is TRBV6-1 and J usage is TRBJ2-7, with D perhaps being TRBD1 or TRBD2 (5 bases each). CDR3 length: 18 amino acids. Between the trimmed V and J ends, which lost 8 bases and 0 bases, there was a span of 26 bases. From germline, CDR1 is MNHNS and CDR2 SASEGT. The CDR3 region has the DNA TGTGCCAGCCACGACGAGACGGGGCCCCTGGACATCTCCTACGAGCAGTACTTC. Protein sequence: CASHDETGPLDISYEQYF.

This clonotype was observed many times. The chain links TRBV9 to TRBJ2-1; D gene unclear. The V gene's germline CDR1 is SGDLS and CDR2 YYNGEE. V dropped 0 bases and J dropped 5 bases, with 12 bases sitting between them. The CDR3 totals 15 residues. The CDR3 loop is CASSVGESQNNEQFF. In nucleotides, the CDR3 is TGTGCCAGCAGCGTAGGGGAATCCCAAAACAATGAGCAGTTCTTC. Based on the CDR3 plus reference TRBV9 and TRBJ2-1, the full variable domain is DSGVTQTPKHLITATGQRVTLRCSPRSGDLSVYWYQQSLDQGLQFLIQYYNGEERAKGNILERFSAQQFPDLHSELNLSSLELGDSALYFCASSVGESQNNEQFFGPGTRLTVL.

This clonotype was counted at least ten times. The rearrangement links TRBV10-3 to TRBJ2-7, with no clear D. Trimming left V 7 bases short and J 1 base short, with 11 bases between. Germline CDR1 is ENHRY and CDR2 is SYGVKD. The CDR3 totals 13 residues. CDR3 sequence: CAIMADPSYEQYF. The CDR3 DNA reads as TGTGCCATCATGGCGGACCCTTCCTACGAGCAGTACTTC.

This clonotype has a count of ten or more. The chain carries TRBV2 and TRBJ1-1; 7 bases line up with TRBD1. Trimming took 6 bases from V and 5 from J; bases not matched to a gene: 9. Germline values: CDR1 SNHLY, CDR2 FYNNEI. CDR3 length: 14 amino acids. The CDR3 loop is CASRGDSSATEAFF. The CDR3 DNA is TGTGCCAGCAGGGGGGACAGTTCGGCGACTGAAGCTTTCTTT.

This clonotype was seen repeatedly, ten times or more. V usage is TRBV6-2 or TRBV6-3 and J usage is TRBJ2-3, with D possibly matching TRBD1 (6 bases). Germline values: CDR1 MNHEY, CDR2 SVGEGT. The CDR3 covers 16 residues. Trimming removed 5 bases at V and 4 bases at J, with 19 bases between. The CDR3 DNA reads TGTGCCAGCAGTGAACTGTCTGGGTGGGGGCCAGATACGCAGTATTTT. This gives the protein CASSELSGWGPDTQYF.

This clonotype was found a few times. The V gene is TRBV19, the J gene TRBJ1-6; 11 nucleotides agree with TRBD1. The germline V gene encodes CDR1 LNHDA and CDR2 SQIVND (reference sequence). This CDR3 is 15 amino acids long. Losses at the gene ends were 6 bases for V and 10 bases for J; bases not matched to a gene: 8. The CDR3 DNA follows: TGTGCCAGTAGCCGGGACAGGGGGTTTAACTCACCCCTCCACTTT. Amino acid sequence: CASSRDRGFNSPLHF.

Note on this clonotype: Its ends do not fully match the called genes, so a read error is possible. The chain links TRBV20-1 to TRBJ2-3; 8 bases are a match to TRBD2. CDR1 and CDR2 from the germline V gene are DFQATT and SNEGSKA (reference sequence). CDR3 length: 16 amino acids. CDR3 nucleotide sequence: TGCAGTCCTAGAGCCCCGACTAGCGAAGGCACAGATACGCAGTATTTT. It encodes CSPRAPTSEGTDTQYF.

Ten or more counts support this clonotype. The chain uses TRBV2 and TRBJ2-1, with 7 positions matching TRBD2. This CDR3 contains 15 residues. CDR1 SNHLY and CDR2 FYNNEI come from the germline V gene. Trimming cost V 6 bases and J 3 bases; bases outside gene matches: 8. As DNA, the CDR3 is TGTGCCAGCAGGGGAGGGAGGGGAGACTACAATGAGCAGTTCTTC. Encoded protein: CASRGGRGDYNEQFF.

This clonotype was detected ten times or more. This chain uses TRBV6-5 with TRBJ2-6; unclear D gene. Germline assignment: CDR1 MNHEY and CDR2 SVGAGI. The CDR3 consists of 18 residues. V gave up 4 bases and J gave up 0 bases, with 16 bases separating them. The chain's CDR3 is CASSSRDKHHSGANVLTF. The CDR3 coding sequence is TGTGCCAGCAGTTCGCGTGACAAGCACCACTCTGGGGCCAACGTCCTGACTTTC.

The sample holds many counts of this clonotype. This sequence joins TRBV12-3 or TRBV12-4 and TRBJ1-1, with D unresolved. This CDR3 region has 15 residues. The V end was cut by 4 bases, the J end by 0 bases, with 12 bases between. The CDR3 bases are TGTGCCAGCAGTTCCCCGACGGTCGTGAACACTGAAGCTTTCTTT. Encoded protein: CASSSPTVVNTEAFF.

This clonotype was seen many times. The chain has TRBV7-2 and TRBJ2-4; 7 bases align to TRBD1. Germline V CDR1 and CDR2: SGHTA, FQGNSA. Losses at the gene ends were 2 bases for V and 1 base for J; bases not matched to a gene: 11. The CDR3 length is 18 residues. This chain's CDR3 is CASSLPGDSYFAKNIQYF. CDR3 coding DNA: TGTGCCAGCAGCTTACCCGGGGACAGTTACTTTGCCAAAAACATTCAGTACTTC. Drawing the rest from reference TRBV7-2 and TRBJ2-4, the complete variable domain is GAGVSQSPSNKVTEKGKDVELRCDPISGHTALYWYRQSLGQGLEFLIYFQGNSAPDKSGLPSDRFSAERTGGSVSTLTIQRTQQEDSAVYLCASSLPGDSYFAKNIQYFGAGTRLSVL.

This clonotype was picked up many times. This CDR3 is CASGVYGGGDTQYF. CDR3 in DNA: TGTGCCAGTGGGGTGTATGGAGGTGGCGATACGCAGTATTTT. The V gene is TRBV2, the J gene TRBJ2-3, with D possibly TRBD2 on 5 matching bases. The ends were cut back, 9 bases at V and 6 bases at J, with 19 bases in the middle. Germline V gene sequence: CDR1 SNHLY, CDR2 FYNNEI. The length of the CDR3 is 14 residues.

This clonotype was detected ten times or more. The CDR3 loop is CASSFSGTNYNEQFF. CDR3 DNA sequence: TGTGCCAGCAGCTTTAGCGGGACAAACTACAATGAGCAGTTCTTC. This chain uses TRBV7-2 with TRBJ2-1, with 8 positions matching TRBD2. The CDR3 is 15 amino acids. J was trimmed by 3 bases and V by 3 bases; bases with no gene match: 4. The germline V gene encodes CDR1 SGHTA and CDR2 FQGNSA. Looking up the rest from reference TRBV7-2 and TRBJ2-1 gives the full variable domain: GAGVSQSPSNKVTEKGKDVELRCDPISGHTALYWYRQSLGQGLEFLIYFQGNSAPDKSGLPSDRFSAERTGGSVSTLTIQRTQQEDSAVYLCASSFSGTNYNEQFFGPGTRLTVL.

This sequence joins TRBV5-1 and TRBJ2-5; perhaps D is TRBD1 or TRBD2 (6 bases each). The V gene's germline CDR1 is SGHRS and CDR2 YFSETQ. V dropped 4 bases and J dropped 2 bases, with 15 bases sitting between them. The CDR3 totals 15 residues. As DNA, the CDR3 is TGCGCCAGCAGCCCCGGGGGCCTAAGACAAGAGACCCAGTACTTC. The encoded protein is CASSPGGLRQETQYF.

This clonotype was observed a few times. V is TRBV11-1 and J is TRBJ2-5, with a possible D match to TRBD2 (5 bases). Trimming took 5 bases from V and 7 from J, leaving 11 bases between them. The CDR3 is 12 residues long. Germline CDR1 and CDR2: SGHAT and FQDESV (reference sequence). Here the CDR3 DNA reads TGTGCCAGCAGCAAAGACCGGGGGACCCAGTACTTC. It encodes CASSKDRGTQYF.

This clonotype was seen ten or more times. This chain joins TRBV28 and TRBJ2-5; D possibly corresponds to TRBD2 (6 bases). Trimming left V 10 bases short and J 1 base short, with 16 bases between. This CDR3 is 14 amino acids long. Germline CDR1 reads MDHEN; CDR2 reads SYDVKM. The CDR3 loop reads CATHPAGIQETQYF. The CDR3 DNA reads as TGTGCCACCCATCCAGCGGGTATCCAAGAGACCCAGTACTTC.

V usage is TRBV15 and J usage is TRBJ2-5; D ambiguous. V was pared by 0 bases and J by 2 bases, with 4 bases between. The CDR3 extends over 13 amino acids. Germline V gives CDR1 LNHNV, CDR2 YYDKDF (reference sequence). The CDR3 spells CATSREAQETQYF. DNA of the CDR3: TGTGCCACCAGCAGAGAGGCGCAAGAGACCCAGTACTTC.

In regard to this clonotype: A clone one base away is much larger, so this may be a read error. The rearrangement uses TRBV24-1 and TRBJ1-1, with D tentatively TRBD1 (6 bases). The CDR3 is made up of 14 amino acids. CDR1 is KGHDR and CDR2 is SFDVKD in the germline V gene. The CDR3, as DNA: TGTGCCACCAGTGAGGGGAGGGGGAACACTGAAGCTCTCTTT. Residues: CATSEGRGNTEALF.

V gene TRBV19 combines with J gene TRBJ1-1; no clear D. The V and J ends lost 4 bases and 10 bases respectively, with 16 bases between them. Per the germline V gene, CDR1 is LNHDA and CDR2 is SQIVND (reference sequence). The CDR3 has 13 residues. The chain's CDR3 is CASSKGVAAGAFF. The CDR3 DNA reads TGTGCCAGTAGTAAAGGCGTCGCCGCAGGAGCTTTCTTT.